A selection of T cell receptor beta chains follows, all from one sample in a study of cytomegalovirus exposure and HLA in healthy donors. Here immunoSEQ multiplex PCR was the method, and the copy in TCRdb shows in-frame clones only, minus some. This table has more than 140,000 clones, over 75% appearing once. The sample was PBMCs. Receptor source: a young man in good health and CMV-seropositive. Both conserved end residues are part of each CDR3. D genes are given only for firm matches. For some rows the clone size is stated as once, few or many, or as a class when expanded; others skip it.

j_call d_call clone_size v_call cdr3_aa cdr3_nt
TRBJ1-3 . . TRBV6-5 CASSYSLTDPGNTIYF TGTGCCAGCAGTTACTCGCTTACAGACCCTGGAAACACCATATATTTT
TRBJ1-5 TRBD1 . TRBV18 CASSLLTGAQPQHF TGTGCCAGCTCGCTATTAACAGGGGCGCAGCCCCAGCATTTT
TRBJ1-5 TRBD1 . TRBV5-1 CASSPGQAGNQPQHF TGCGCCAGCAGCCCGGGACAGGCGGGAAATCAGCCCCAGCATTTT
TRBJ2-7 . few TRBV29-1 CSASQGDHEQYF TGCAGCGCCTCACAGGGAGACCACGAGCAGTACTTC
TRBJ2-4 TRBD1 . TRBV4-1 CASSQVKTGAIQYF TGCGCCAGCAGCCAAGTCAAGACAGGGGCCATTCAGTACTTC
TRBJ1-6 TRBD1 . TRBV2 CASSGTGGSSPLHF TGTGCCAGCAGTGGGACAGGGGGTAGTTCACCCCTCCACTTT
TRBJ2-3 . . TRBV7-2 CATGGRRPDTQYF TGTGCCACCGGAGGGAGGAGGCCAGATACGCAGTATTTT
TRBJ1-2 . . TRBV14 CASSQGQVYGYTF TGTGCCAGCAGCCAAGGACAGGTCTATGGCTACACCTTC
TRBJ2-3 TRBD2 . TRBV15 CATLKRGTTDTQYF TGTGCCACCCTGAAGCGGGGGACGACAGATACGCAGTATTTT
TRBJ2-7 TRBD1 . TRBV19 CASSGQGESYEQYF TGTGCCAGTAGCGGACAGGGGGAGTCCTACGAGCAGTACTTC
TRBJ2-1 TRBD1 once TRBV19 CASRVDRGLSNEQFF TGTGCCAGTAGGGTTGACAGGGGGCTAAGCAATGAGCAGTTCTTC
TRBJ1-2 TRBD1 . TRBV19 CASTPTGNGYTF TGTGCCAGTACTCCGACAGGGAATGGCTACACCTTC
TRBJ2-1 . . TRBV13 CASSEVVGGTGNEQFF TGTGCCAGCAGCGAGGTAGTTGGGGGGACGGGCAATGAGCAGTTCTTC
TRBJ1-4 TRBD1 few TRBV5-5 CASSLGNRGSNEKLFF TGTGCCAGCAGCTTGGGGAACAGGGGTAGTAATGAAAAACTGTTTTTT
TRBJ2-5 . . TRBV30 CAWRVTAQETQYF TGTGCCTGGAGAGTCACAGCCCAAGAGACCCAGTACTTC
TRBJ2-7 . . TRBV29-1 CSVEAPLRSEQYF TGCAGCGTTGAAGCTCCACTCAGGTCCGAGCAGTACTTC
TRBJ1-2 . . TRBV28 CASSLGAYGYTF TGTGCCAGCAGTTTAGGGGCGTATGGCTACACCTTC
TRBJ2-3 . . TRBV7-2 CASNPGQRTDTQYF TGTGCCAGCAACCCCGGACAAAGAACAGATACGCAGTATTTT
TRBJ1-3 . . TRBV5-1 CASSPTTSSGNTIYF TGCGCCAGCAGCCCTACCACTAGCTCTGGAAACACCATATATTTT
TRBJ2-1 TRBD2 . TRBV7-9 CASSSGLAGGNEQFF TGTGCCAGCAGCTCGGGGTTAGCGGGGGGCAATGAGCAGTTCTTC
TRBJ1-2 TRBD1 . TRBV6-5 CASSPDRNYGYTF TGTGCCAGCAGTCCGGACAGGAACTATGGCTACACCTTC